A selection of T cell receptor beta chains follows, all from one sample in a study of blood T cell repertoires in COVID-19. The protocol was immunoSEQ multiplex PCR, while the TCRdb copy is restricted to in-frame clones and leaves out a portion. Of tens of thousands of clones listed, about 88% are singletons. The specimen sequenced was peripheral blood. The source of these receptors is a human donor in a cohort sampled during active COVID-19. Each CDR3 is given with its conserved first and last residue. A D gene is named only where the DNA matches it firmly. The listing skips clone size in some rows; elsewhere it reads once, few, many or a size class.

CDR3 protein,CDR3 DNA,D gene,V gene,J gene,clone size
CASSESSAGELFF,TGTGCCAGCAGCGAATCTAGCGCCGGGGAGCTGTTTTTT,NA,TRBV7-9,TRBJ2-2,NA
CAWNLGNQPQHF,TGTGCCTGGAATCTCGGCAATCAGCCCCAGCATTTT,NA,TRBV30,TRBJ1-5,NA
CASSLGGHQPQHF,TGTGCCAGCAGTTTAGGCGGTCATCAGCCCCAGCATTTT,NA,TRBV27,TRBJ1-5,NA
CASSTGTGTYEQYF,TGTGCCAGTAGTACCGGGACAGGGACCTACGAGCAGTACTTC,TRBD1,TRBV19,TRBJ2-7,NA
CASSYSIAGGASGYTF,TGTGCCAGCAGTTACTCGATCGCAGGGGGCGCTTCTGGCTACACCTTC,TRBD1,TRBV6-2/TRBV6-3,TRBJ1-2,NA
CASSPGQAYEQYF,TGCGCCAGCAGCCCGGGACAGGCCTACGAGCAGTACTTC,TRBD1,TRBV4-1,TRBJ2-7,NA
CASTPRGGKETQYF,TGTGCCAGCACCCCCAGAGGCGGGAAGGAGACCCAGTACTTC,NA,TRBV28,TRBJ2-5,NA
CASSLGQDQETQYF,TGCGCCAGCAGCTTGGGGCAGGACCAAGAGACCCAGTACTTC,NA,TRBV5-1,TRBJ2-5,NA
CASSSQGAYNSPLHF,TGTGCCAGCAGTTCGCAGGGGGCGTATAATTCACCCCTCCACTTT,TRBD1,TRBV28,TRBJ1-6,NA
CASSRVFMNTEAFF,TGTGCCAGCTCCCGTGTCTTTATGAACACTGAAGCTTTCTTT,NA,TRBV18,TRBJ1-1,NA
CASSQRQNTEAFF,TGCGCCAGCAGCCAGAGACAGAACACTGAAGCTTTCTTT,NA,TRBV4-1,TRBJ1-1,NA
CASSTTGGSQPQHF,TGTGCCAGTAGTACGACAGGGGGCAGTCAGCCCCAGCATTTT,TRBD1,TRBV19,TRBJ1-5,NA
CASSLLSYEQYF,TGTGCCAGCAGTTTACTGTCCTACGAGCAGTACTTC,NA,TRBV28,TRBJ2-7,NA
CASSIDGTGPNQPQHF,TGTGCCAGTAGTATAGACGGGACAGGGCCAAATCAGCCCCAGCATTTT,TRBD1,TRBV19,TRBJ1-5,NA
CASSWEGTGELFF,TGCGCCAGCAGCTGGGAGGGTACCGGGGAGCTGTTTTTT,TRBD2,TRBV5-1,TRBJ2-2,NA
CATSEPQGTEAFF,TGTGCCACCAGTGAACCTCAGGGGACTGAAGCTTTCTTT,NA,TRBV24-1,TRBJ1-1,NA
CASSWRAGHNQPQHF,TGTGCCAGCAGTTGGAGGGCAGGGCACAATCAGCCCCAGCATTTT,NA,TRBV6-5,TRBJ1-5,NA
CATSWGGGGNQPQHF,TGTGCCACCAGCTGGGGGGGCGGTGGCAATCAGCCCCAGCATTTT,NA,TRBV15,TRBJ1-5,NA
CASSYSETGGNGYTF,TGTGCCAGCAGTTACTCCGAAACCGGGGGTAACGGCTACACCTTC,NA,TRBV6-2/TRBV6-3,TRBJ1-2,few
CASGYSSYEQYF,TGTGCCAGCGGATACAGCTCCTACGAGCAGTACTTC,NA,TRBV14,TRBJ2-7,NA
CASISQGTEAFF,TGTGCCAGCATCTCGCAGGGTACTGAAGCTTTCTTT,NA,TRBV12-3/TRBV12-4,TRBJ1-1,once
CATGAASGNQPQHF,TGTGCCACCGGGGCGGCTTCGGGCAATCAGCCCCAGCATTTT,NA,TRBV15,TRBJ1-5,NA
CASRTSGSGNEQFF,TGTGCCAGCAGGACTAGCGGGAGTGGGAATGAGCAGTTCTTC,TRBD2,TRBV6-5,TRBJ2-1,NA
CASSPGGGNQPQHF,TGTGCCAGCAGCCCAGGGGGCGGGAATCAGCCCCAGCATTTT,TRBD1,TRBV7-2,TRBJ1-5,NA
CASSPQGTYEQYF,TGCGCCAGCAGCCCACAGGGGACCTACGAGCAGTACTTC,TRBD1,TRBV5-1,TRBJ2-7,few
CASSPSGGARGDTQYF,TGCGCCAGCAGTCCTAGCGGGGGGGCCAGGGGAGATACGCAGTATTTT,TRBD2,TRBV4-3,TRBJ2-3,NA
CASTDPWGRSYEQYF,TGTGCCAGCACCGACCCGTGGGGCAGGTCCTACGAGCAGTACTTC,NA,TRBV28,TRBJ2-7,NA
CASSLSGTGEETQYF,TGTGCCAGCAGTTTAAGCGGGACAGGGGAAGAGACCCAGTACTTC,TRBD1,TRBV28,TRBJ2-5,NA
CASSVDPGNTIYF,TGTGCCAGCAGCGTAGACCCAGGGAACACCATATATTTT,NA,TRBV9,TRBJ1-3,few
CATSRDGPGAANYGYTF,TGTGCCACCAGCAGAGATGGGCCAGGGGCTGCTAACTATGGCTACACCTTC,NA,TRBV15,TRBJ1-2,once
CASSHDEGGYSYGYTF,TGTGCCAGCAGCCACGATGAGGGCGGGTATAGCTATGGCTACACCTTC,NA,TRBV3-1/TRBV3-2,TRBJ1-2,NA
CASRGGLVETQYF,TGTGCCAGCAGGGGGGGACTAGTCGAGACCCAGTACTTC,TRBD2,TRBV2,TRBJ2-5,NA
CASSLKVAGFEQYF,TGTGCCAGCAGTTTAAAGGTTGCGGGGTTCGAGCAGTACTTC,NA,TRBV27,TRBJ2-7,NA
CATSRDLGRSQPQHF,TGTGCCACCAGCAGAGATCTGGGTCGGAGTCAGCCCCAGCATTTT,NA,TRBV15,TRBJ1-5,NA
CSVERGQGSPYGYTF,TGCAGCGTTGAAAGGGGACAGGGGTCCCCCTATGGCTACACCTTC,TRBD1,TRBV29-1,TRBJ1-2,NA
CASSPGRAHQETQYF,TGTGCCAGCAGCCCCGGGAGGGCCCACCAAGAGACCCAGTACTTC,TRBD2,TRBV13,TRBJ2-5,NA
CASSPFAGSQDTQYF,TGTGCCAGCAGTCCATTCGCGGGTTCTCAGGATACGCAGTATTTT,NA,TRBV7-8,TRBJ2-3,once
CASSYPSREQYF,TGTGCCAGCAGTTACCCGTCGCGGGAGCAGTACTTC,NA,TRBV6-2/TRBV6-3,TRBJ2-7,NA
CASSFSGRDEQFF,TGTGCCAGCAGTTTTAGTGGGAGGGATGAGCAGTTCTTC,TRBD2,TRBV28,TRBJ2-1,NA
CASRETTNEKLFF,TGTGCCAGCAGGGAAACAACTAATGAAAAACTGTTTTTT,NA,TRBV19,TRBJ1-4,few
CASAGNRGNTEAFF,TGTGCCAGCGCAGGGAACAGGGGAAACACTGAAGCTTTCTTT,TRBD1,TRBV4-2,TRBJ1-1,NA
CAISESGGYSNQPQHF,TGTGCCATCAGTGAGTCGGGAGGGTATAGCAATCAGCCCCAGCATTTT,NA,TRBV10-3,TRBJ1-5,once
CASSESGTSGRYNEQFF,TGTGCCAGCAGTGAGTCCGGGACTAGCGGGAGATACAATGAGCAGTTCTTC,TRBD2,TRBV2,TRBJ2-1,NA
CASSPGKAGELFF,TGTGCCAGCAGCCCCGGGAAGGCCGGGGAGCTGTTTTTT,NA,TRBV12-3/TRBV12-4,TRBJ2-2,NA
CASSYYPNYGYTF,TGTGCCAGCAGTTATTATCCTAACTATGGCTACACCTTC,NA,TRBV6-2/TRBV6-3,TRBJ1-2,NA
CATSRDRHGTTNEKLFF,TGTGCCACCAGCAGAGATCGCCACGGGACAACTAATGAAAAACTGTTTTTT,NA,TRBV15,TRBJ1-4,NA
CASSPRTRAGTGGDYGYTF,TGTGCCAGCAGTCCCCGAACAAGGGCCGGGACAGGGGGCGACTATGGCTACACCTTC,TRBD1,TRBV6-6,TRBJ1-2,once